These 31 T cell receptor beta chains originate from one sample sequenced in a study of blood T cell repertoires in COVID-19. The protocol was immunoSEQ multiplex PCR, while the TCRdb copy is restricted to in-frame clones and leaves out a portion. The sample has about 160,000 clones, 87% seen once. Sequenced input: peripheral blood. The receptors were gathered from a woman aged 60-75 years who had recovered from COVID-19.

This chain uses TRBV4-1 with TRBJ2-2, with a weak D call TRBD1 (5 bases). Germline CDR1 and CDR2: MGHRA and YSYEKL. There are 15 residues in the CDR3. Trimming shortened V by 4 bases and J by 4 bases, and 13 bases separated the two germline ends. The CDR3 spells CASSPQVYLTGELFF. The CDR3 coding sequence is TGCGCCAGCAGCCCACAGGTGTATCTCACCGGGGAGCTGTTTTTT.

This clone has only one observation. This chain uses TRBV7-9 with TRBJ2-1, with TRBD1 identical over 9 bases. This CDR3 is built from 16 residues. Per germline, CDR1 SEHNR and CDR2 FQNEAQ (reference sequence). V dropped 5 bases and J dropped 6; count of bases not matched to a gene: 11. This CDR3 is CASSAPGTGSFNEQFF. CDR3 nucleotide sequence: TGTGCCAGCAGCGCCCCCGGGACAGGGTCTTTCAATGAGCAGTTCTTC.

The CDR3 loop is CASSYSTGLGELFF. The CDR3 DNA reads as TGTGCCAGCAGTTACTCGACGGGTCTCGGGGAGCTGTTTTTT. This sequence joins TRBV6-5 and TRBJ2-2, with D unclear. This CDR3 is built from 14 residues. Germline CDR1 and CDR2: MNHEY and SVGAGI. Trimming cost V 0 bases and J 7 bases, with 9 bases left between them.

The chain uses TRBV20-1 and TRBJ1-1, with D possibly being TRBD1 (5 bases). V was trimmed by 5 bases and J by 1 base, leaving 11 bases between them. The length of the CDR3 is 13 residues. Germline CDR1 is DFQATT and CDR2 is SNEGSKA (reference sequence). The CDR3 region has the DNA TGCAGTGCTGGTGGACAACCGAACACTGAAGCTTTCTTT. This gives the protein CSAGGQPNTEAFF.

The rearrangement uses TRBV6-5 and TRBJ1-3; D ambiguous. CDR1 is MNHEY and CDR2 is SVGAGI in the germline V gene. CDR3 length: 12 residues. Deletions cut 10 bases from V and 1 base from J, with 8 bases between. CDR3 nucleotide sequence: TGTGCCACCAGCCGTTCTGGAAACACCATATATTTT. The encoded protein is CATSRSGNTIYF.

V usage is TRBV2 and J usage is TRBJ1-6; a possible D gene is TRBD1 (6 bases). V was pared by 7 bases and J by 6 bases, with 13 bases between. Germline V CDR1 and CDR2: SNHLY, FYNNEI. The CDR3 has 14 amino acids. As DNA, the CDR3 is TGTGCCAGCAACCAGGGGAGAGGTAATTCACCCCTCCACTTT. Translation gives CASNQGRGNSPLHF.

The rearrangement links TRBV9 to TRBJ2-2; TRBD1 matches at 9 bases. The germline V gene encodes CDR1 SGDLS and CDR2 YYNGEE. V lost 8 bases, J lost 5 bases, and 10 bases stayed unmatched. This CDR3 has 15 residues. The CDR3 sequence: CASHPGQGDTGELFF. CDR3 DNA sequence: TGTGCCAGTCACCCGGGACAGGGAGATACCGGGGAGCTGTTTTTT. Based on the CDR3 plus reference TRBV9 and TRBJ2-2, the full variable domain is DSGVTQTPKHLITATGQRVTLRCSPRSGDLSVYWYQQSLDQGLQFLIQYYNGEERAKGNILERFSAQQFPDLHSELNLSSLELGDSALYFCASHPGQGDTGELFFGEGSRLTVL.

V gene TRBV4-2 combines with J gene TRBJ1-4; 10 bases agree with TRBD1. Germline CDR1 reads LGHNA; CDR2 reads YNFKEQ. The CDR3 is made up of 15 amino acids. V shed 6 bases and J 8 bases; nucleotides not matched to a gene: 9. Here the CDR3 reads CASRLTGTGDEKLFF. The DNA for the CDR3 is TGTGCCAGCAGGCTAACCGGGACAGGGGACGAAAAACTGTTTTTT.

This chain joins TRBV5-8 and TRBJ1-3; the D gene is possibly TRBD1 (5 bases). The V and J ends lost 2 bases and 2 bases respectively, with 5 bases between them. Germline loops: CDR1 SGHTS, CDR2 YDEGEE. CDR3 size: 13 residues. The CDR3 DNA sequence: TGTGCCAGCAGCTTCAGGGCTGGAAACACCATATATTTT. It translates to CASSFRAGNTIYF.

The chain links TRBV6-2 or TRBV6-3 to TRBJ1-4; tentatively, D is TRBD1 (6 bases). Germline CDR1 and CDR2: MNHEY and SVGEGT. The CDR3 length is 14 residues. Between the trimmed V and J ends, which lost 7 bases and 1 base, there was a span of 10 bases. CDR3 in amino acids: CASNPQGTNEKLFF. CDR3 DNA: TGTGCCAGCAACCCACAGGGAACTAATGAAAAACTGTTTTTT.

The chain carries TRBV9 and TRBJ2-3; 9 bases line up with TRBD2. J lost 5 bases, V lost 0 bases, and 7 bases had no gene match. CDR3 length equals 16 residues. The germline gives CDR1 SGDLS, CDR2 YYNGEE. CDR3 DNA: TGTGCCAGCAGCGTAGTGGCGGGGGGGCCAGGAGATACGCAGTATTTT. Its protein is CASSVVAGGPGDTQYF.

In DNA, the CDR3 is TGTGCCAGCAACCGACAGTCCTACGAGCAGTACTTC. Its translation: CASNRQSYEQYF. The chain employs TRBV2 and TRBJ2-7; D perhaps matches TRBD1 (5 bases). The ends were cut back, 7 bases at V and 1 base at J, with 8 bases in the middle. Germline assignment: CDR1 SNHLY and CDR2 FYNNEI. The CDR3 covers 12 residues.

This chain connects TRBV9 to TRBJ2-7; TRBD1 aligns across 7 bases. CDR1 SGDLS and CDR2 YYNGEE come from the germline V gene. V was pared by 4 bases and J by 0 bases, with 7 bases of the junction left unmatched. The CDR3 is 15 residues long. CDR3 residues: CASSRDRDSSYEQYF. The CDR3 DNA follows: TGTGCCAGCAGCAGAGACCGGGACAGCTCCTACGAGCAGTACTTC.

The chain recombines TRBV10-3 with TRBJ1-6; D gene uncertain. The CDR3 length is 16 residues. Trimming took off 10 bases at V and 0 bases at J, with 16 bases between the two ends. Germline V gene data show CDR1 as ENHRY and CDR2 as SYGVKD. CDR3 nucleotides: TGTGCCACCAACAGCCAGGCAAGCTCCTATAATTCACCCCTCCACTTT. This encodes CATNSQASSYNSPLHF.

The V and J genes are TRBV18 and TRBJ2-1; 9 positions match TRBD2. The CDR3 has 17 amino acids. From germline, CDR1 is KGHSH and CDR2 LQKENI. J gave up 9 bases and V 2 bases, and 14 bases lay outside the gene matches. The CDR3 region has the DNA TGTGCCAGCTCACCAGGTAGTGGGCTAGCGGGGAGCGGTGAGCAGTTCTTC. Translation: CASSPGSGLAGSGEQFF.

This clone has just one count. This sequence joins TRBV7-8 and TRBJ2-3; the D gene is possibly TRBD2 (6 bases). V lost 2 bases and J 6 bases, leaving 12 bases between the germline ends. The CDR3 consists of 14 residues. Germline values: CDR1 SGHVS, CDR2 FQNEAQ. CDR3 nucleotide sequence: TGTGCCAGCAGCTTAACACTAGCATCGGATACGCAGTATTTT. It yields the protein CASSLTLASDTQYF.

The chain combines TRBV18 with TRBJ1-6; 7 bases align to TRBD1. Germline trimming cut 6 bases from V and 10 bases from J; bases unmatched to any gene: 9. The CDR3 is 14 amino acids. From germline, CDR1 is KGHSH and CDR2 LQKENI. CDR3 residues: CASSSGGRVSPLHF. DNA for the CDR3: TGTGCCAGCTCTTCAGGGGGGAGAGTCTCACCCCTCCACTTT. The whole variable domain, filled in from reference TRBV18 and TRBJ1-6, reads NAGVMQNPRHLVRRRGQEARLRCSPMKGHSHVYWYRQLPEEGLKFMVYLQKENIIDESGMPKERFSAEFPKEGPSILRIQQVVRGDSAAYFCASSSGGRVSPLHFGNGTRLTVT.

The V gene is TRBV7-9, the J gene TRBJ1-2, with 8 bases aligning to TRBD1. J lost 4 bases, V lost 2 bases, and 6 bases had no gene match. The CDR3 is 15 residues long. Germline CDR1 is SEHNR and CDR2 is FQNEAQ (reference sequence). The CDR3: CASSLSGTGTYGYTF. CDR3 in DNA: TGTGCCAGCAGCTTATCCGGGACAGGCACCTATGGCTACACCTTC.

The chain combines TRBV5-1 with TRBJ2-5, with 7 bases lining up with TRBD1. The germline V gene encodes CDR1 SGHRS and CDR2 YFSETQ. The CDR3 consists of 13 residues. V lost 3 bases, J lost 1 base, and 0 bases stayed unmatched. The CDR3 sequence: CASSWDSQETQYF. For the CDR3, the DNA is TGCGCCAGCAGCTGGGACAGCCAAGAGACCCAGTACTTC.

The J gene is TRBJ2-7, the V gene TRBV5-8, with D maybe TRBD2 (5 bases). Between the trimmed V and J ends, which lost 0 bases and 2 bases, there was a span of 9 bases. In germline, CDR1 is SGHTS, CDR2 YDEGEE. This CDR3 has 14 residues. In DNA, the CDR3 is TGTGCCAGCAGCTTGGAACCGGGGACCTACGAGCAGTACTTC. Amino acids: CASSLEPGTYEQYF.

This clone was counted at least ten times. This chain links TRBV14 with TRBJ1-1, with D unresolved. This CDR3 region has 13 residues. Germline values: CDR1 SGHDN, CDR2 FVKESK. Trimming pared 4 bases from V and 0 bases from J, leaving 6 bases between. CDR3 sequence: CASSPRLNTEAFF. The CDR3 region has the DNA TGTGCCAGCAGCCCCCGGTTGAACACTGAAGCTTTCTTT.

The V and J genes are TRBV4-1 and TRBJ1-5; tentatively, D is TRBD1 (6 bases). The CDR3 sequence is 14 residues long. Between the trimmed V and J ends, which lost 0 bases and 4 bases, there was a span of 7 bases. Per germline, CDR1 MGHRA and CDR2 YSYEKL. The CDR3 DNA follows: TGCGCCAGCAGCCAAGAAGGGGGTAATCAGCCCCAGCATTTT. It specifies CASSQEGGNQPQHF.

The V gene is TRBV19, the J gene TRBJ1-5; D unclear. The CDR3 totals 15 residues. Trimming removed 1 base from V and 1 base from J, with 8 bases in between. From germline, CDR1 is LNHDA and CDR2 SQIVND (reference sequence). The CDR3 here is CASSIAARSNQPQHF. Written as DNA, the CDR3 is TGTGCCAGTAGTATAGCAGCGAGGAGCAATCAGCCCCAGCATTTT.

This clone showed up just a few times. The chain carries TRBV19 and TRBJ1-1, with 9 nucleotides matching TRBD1. The ends lost 5 bases at V and 5 bases at J; junction bases unmatched: 3. Germline loops: CDR1 LNHDA, CDR2 SQIVND (reference sequence). This CDR3 region has 13 residues. The CDR3 nucleotides read TGTGCCAGTAGTGGGACAGGGAAGACTGAAGCTTTCTTT. It yields the protein CASSGTGKTEAFF.

This chain links TRBV10-3 with TRBJ1-5, with a possible D match to TRBD1 (6 bases). The CDR3 has 14 amino acids. V lost 6 bases and J 6 bases, leaving 15 bases between the germline ends. Germline-derived CDR1 and CDR2 are ENHRY and SYGVKD. DNA for the CDR3: TGTGCCATCAGGGAGACAGGCCAGGGTCAGCCCCAGCATTTT. Its protein product is CAIRETGQGQPQHF.

Details on this clone: Additional DNA sequences in this sample encode the identical CDR3. The chain is built from TRBV5-1 and TRBJ2-3; 7 nucleotides line up with TRBD2. Germline V gene lookup returns CDR1 SGHRS and CDR2 YFSETQ. The trim removed 0 bases at V and 2 bases at J, leaving 6 bases unmatched. The CDR3 contains 16 residues. Here the CDR3 reads CASSLGSSGVTDTQYF. The CDR3 DNA sequence: TGCGCCAGCAGCTTGGGGTCCAGCGGGGTCACAGATACGCAGTATTTT. The full variable domain, rest sourced from reference TRBV5-1 and TRBJ2-3, is KAGVTQTPRYLIKTRGQQVTLSCSPISGHRSVSWYQQTPGQGLQFLFEYFSETQRNKGNFPGRFSGRQFSNSRSEMNVSTLELGDSALYLCASSLGSSGVTDTQYFGPGTRLTVL.

This clone was seen once. The CDR3 bases are TGTGCCAGCAGCGTATTCTTGCCCGGACAGGGGGCCGGGACTGAAGCTTTCTTT. Translated, it gives CASSVFLPGQGAGTEAFF. The gene calls are TRBV9 and TRBJ1-1, with 11 bases lining up with TRBD1. Unmatched junction bases numbered 13, after V lost 1 base and J lost 5 bases. Germline V gene sequence: CDR1 SGDLS, CDR2 YYNGEE. The CDR3 is made up of 18 amino acids.

V usage is TRBV5-1 and J usage is TRBJ1-2; the D gene is possibly TRBD1 (5 bases). The CDR3 extends over 15 amino acids. Trimming took off 0 bases at V and 8 bases at J, with 17 bases between the two ends. CDR1 and CDR2 (germline): SGHRS, YFSETQ. CDR3 in amino acids: CASSLAVGEEGGYTF. CDR3 DNA: TGCGCCAGCAGCTTGGCCGTGGGGGAGGAAGGAGGCTACACCTTC. Supplemented by reference TRBV5-1 and TRBJ1-2, the full variable domain reads KAGVTQTPRYLIKTRGQQVTLSCSPISGHRSVSWYQQTPGQGLQFLFEYFSETQRNKGNFPGRFSGRQFSNSRSEMNVSTLELGDSALYLCASSLAVGEEGGYTFGSGTRLTVV.

Note on this clone: At the DNA level, this CDR3 is encoded by other sequences in the same sample as well. This chain joins TRBV7-3 and TRBJ1-1; tentative D call: TRBD1 (6 bases). Germline lookup yields CDR1 SGHTA and CDR2 FQGTGA. This CDR3 spans 14 amino acids. The ends were cut back, 0 bases at V and 1 base at J, with 6 bases in the middle. CDR3 in amino acids: CASSLTGGNTEAFF. CDR3 coding DNA: TGTGCCAGCAGCTTAACAGGGGGGAACACTGAAGCTTTCTTT.

This chain uses TRBV19 with TRBJ2-1, with TRBD2 matching 9 bases. The CDR3 spans 18 residues. The V gene end was trimmed by 3 bases and the J gene end by 8 bases; junction bases not matched to a gene: 17. Germline CDR1 reads LNHDA; CDR2 reads SQIVND (reference sequence). The CDR3 sequence: CASSMRSAGGGALHEQFF. CDR3 bases: TGTGCCAGTAGTATGCGTTCCGCGGGCGGGGGGGCTCTCCATGAGCAGTTCTTC.

The J gene is TRBJ1-2, the V gene TRBV11-2, with 11 bases fitting TRBD1. From germline, CDR1 is SGHAT and CDR2 FQNNGV. CDR3 length: 15 amino acids. J was trimmed by 4 bases and V by 5 bases; bases with no gene match: 6. The CDR3 DNA reads TGTGCCAGCAGCACGGACAGGGGGCGAAGCTATGGCTACACCTTC. This sequence encodes CASSTDRGRSYGYTF.